This TCR beta chain emerged from a study of T cell changes during pregnancy in multiple sclerosis. Germline V gene sequence: CDR1 MGHRA, CDR2 YSYEKL. The CDR3 extends over 14 amino acids. Trimming took 1 base from V and 0 from J, leaving 7 bases between them. Only in-frame clones appear in the TCRdb table, and some are missing; sequencing was by immunoSEQ multiplex PCR. The top ten hold approximately 8% of the sample, which has some 47,000 clones, 85% to 90% seen once. The material sequenced was CD8+ T cells from peripheral blood mononuclear cells, taken in the second trimester of pregnancy. This TCR was recovered from a female donor with multiple sclerosis, enrolled in a pregnancy study. The gene calls are TRBV4-1 and TRBJ2-7; no clear D gene. Written as DNA, the CDR3 is TGCGCCAGCAGCCAAGTTTACAGCTCCTACGAGCAGTACTTC. Its protein is CASSQVYSSYEQYF.